Reported below is one T cell receptor beta chain. This sample was taken from a study of T cell changes during pregnancy in multiple sclerosis. The V and J ends lost 2 bases and 13 bases respectively, with 14 bases between them. The CDR3 has 12 amino acids. CDR1 and CDR2 (germline): MDHEN, SYDVKM. Profiled with immunoSEQ multiplex PCR; TCRdb holds only in-frame clones, not every one. The data hold 90,000 or so clones, with over 80% observed a single time. The chain links TRBV28 to TRBJ1-1; D is undetermined. The sequence was collected from a female donor in good health, serving as a control in a pregnancy study. Some clones in this sample may be carry-over from other donors' samples. The sample consisted of PBMCs, taken in the first trimester of pregnancy. The CDR3 reads CASSLGGGLGFF. The CDR3, as DNA: TGTGCCAGCAGTTTAGGTGGCGGGCTAGGTTTCTTT.